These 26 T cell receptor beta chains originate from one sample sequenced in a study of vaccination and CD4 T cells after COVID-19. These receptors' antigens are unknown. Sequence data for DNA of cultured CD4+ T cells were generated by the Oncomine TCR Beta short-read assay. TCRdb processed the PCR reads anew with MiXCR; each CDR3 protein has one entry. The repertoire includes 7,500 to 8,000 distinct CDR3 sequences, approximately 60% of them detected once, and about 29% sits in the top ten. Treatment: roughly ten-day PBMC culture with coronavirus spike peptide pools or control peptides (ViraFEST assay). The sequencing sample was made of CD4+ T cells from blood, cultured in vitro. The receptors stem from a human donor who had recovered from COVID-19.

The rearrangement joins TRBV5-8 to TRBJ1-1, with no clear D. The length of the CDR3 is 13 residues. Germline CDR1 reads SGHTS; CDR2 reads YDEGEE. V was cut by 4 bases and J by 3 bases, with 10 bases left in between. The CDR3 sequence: CASSITGDTEAFF. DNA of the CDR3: TGTGCCAGCAGCATTACTGGGGACACTGAAGCTTTCTTT.

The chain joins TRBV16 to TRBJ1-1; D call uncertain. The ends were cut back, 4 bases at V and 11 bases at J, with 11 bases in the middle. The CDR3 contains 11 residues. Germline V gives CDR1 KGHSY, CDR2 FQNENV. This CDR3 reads CASSPWGKAFF. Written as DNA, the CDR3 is TGTGCCAGCAGCCCGTGGGGAAAGGCTTTCTTT.

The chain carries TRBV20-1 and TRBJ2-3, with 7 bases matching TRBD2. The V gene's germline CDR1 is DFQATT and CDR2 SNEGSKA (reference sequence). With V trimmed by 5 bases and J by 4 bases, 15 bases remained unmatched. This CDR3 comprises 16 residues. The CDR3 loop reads CSAGRGRGGRADTQYF. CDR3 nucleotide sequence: TGCAGTGCTGGTCGTGGGAGGGGAGGAAGGGCAGATACGCAGTATTTT.

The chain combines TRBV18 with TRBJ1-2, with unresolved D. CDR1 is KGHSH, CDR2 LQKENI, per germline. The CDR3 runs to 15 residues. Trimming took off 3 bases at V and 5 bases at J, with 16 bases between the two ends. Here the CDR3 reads CASSPRSAATYGYTF. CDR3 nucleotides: TGTGCCAGCTCACCTAGGTCAGCGGCAACTTATGGCTACACCTTC.

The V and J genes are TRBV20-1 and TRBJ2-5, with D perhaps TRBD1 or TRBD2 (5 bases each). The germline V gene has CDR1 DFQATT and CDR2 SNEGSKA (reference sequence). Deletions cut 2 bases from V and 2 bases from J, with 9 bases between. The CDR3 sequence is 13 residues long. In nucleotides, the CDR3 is TGCAGTGCTAGACCGGGGCTTCAAGAGACCCAGTACTTC. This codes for CSARPGLQETQYF.

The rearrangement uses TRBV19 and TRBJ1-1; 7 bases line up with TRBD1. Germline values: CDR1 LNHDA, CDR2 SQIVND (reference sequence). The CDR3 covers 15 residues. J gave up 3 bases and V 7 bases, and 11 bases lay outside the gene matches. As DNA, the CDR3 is TGTGCCAGTACCCCCCTCGACAGGGAGGACACTGAAGCTTTCTTT. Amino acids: CASTPLDREDTEAFF.

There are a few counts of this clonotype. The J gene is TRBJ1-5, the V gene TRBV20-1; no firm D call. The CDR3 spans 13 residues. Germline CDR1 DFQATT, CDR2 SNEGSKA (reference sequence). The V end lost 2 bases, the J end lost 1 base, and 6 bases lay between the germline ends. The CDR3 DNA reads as TGCAGTGCTAGAAGCGACAGCAATCAGCCCCAGCATTTT. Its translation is CSARSDSNQPQHF.

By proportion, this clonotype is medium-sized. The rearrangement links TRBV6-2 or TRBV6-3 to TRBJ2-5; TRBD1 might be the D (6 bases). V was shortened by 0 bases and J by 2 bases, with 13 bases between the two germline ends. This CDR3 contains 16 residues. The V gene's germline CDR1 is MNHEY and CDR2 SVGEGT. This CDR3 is CASSYSPGVIQETQYF. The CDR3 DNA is TGTGCCAGCAGTTACTCTCCAGGGGTGATACAAGAGACCCAGTACTTC.

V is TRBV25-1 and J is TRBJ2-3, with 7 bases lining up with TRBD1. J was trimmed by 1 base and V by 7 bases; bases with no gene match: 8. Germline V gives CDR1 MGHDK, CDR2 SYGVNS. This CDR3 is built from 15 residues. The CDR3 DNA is TGTGCCAGCACCGGGACAGTGCAGGGCACAGATACGCAGTATTTT. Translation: CASTGTVQGTDTQYF.

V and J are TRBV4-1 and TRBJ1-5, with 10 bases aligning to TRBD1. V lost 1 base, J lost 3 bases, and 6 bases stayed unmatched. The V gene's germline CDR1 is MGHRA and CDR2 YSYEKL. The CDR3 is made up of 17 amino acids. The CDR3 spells CASSQVGQGMNNQPQHF. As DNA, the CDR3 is TGCGCCAGCAGCCAAGTGGGACAGGGGATGAACAATCAGCCCCAGCATTTT.

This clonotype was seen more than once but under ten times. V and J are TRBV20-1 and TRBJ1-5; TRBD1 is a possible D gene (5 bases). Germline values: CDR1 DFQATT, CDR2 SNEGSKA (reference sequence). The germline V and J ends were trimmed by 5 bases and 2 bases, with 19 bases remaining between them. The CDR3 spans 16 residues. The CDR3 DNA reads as TGCAGTGCTGTGAAAGGGGTCAGGGAGGGCAATCAGCCCCAGCATTTT. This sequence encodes CSAVKGVREGNQPQHF.

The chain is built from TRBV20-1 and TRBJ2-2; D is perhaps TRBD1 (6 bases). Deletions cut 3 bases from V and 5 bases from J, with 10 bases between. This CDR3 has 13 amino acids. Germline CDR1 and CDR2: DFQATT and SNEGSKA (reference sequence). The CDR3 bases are TGCAGTGCTAGTCGCAGGGGAACCGGGGAGCTGTTTTTT. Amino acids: CSASRRGTGELFF.

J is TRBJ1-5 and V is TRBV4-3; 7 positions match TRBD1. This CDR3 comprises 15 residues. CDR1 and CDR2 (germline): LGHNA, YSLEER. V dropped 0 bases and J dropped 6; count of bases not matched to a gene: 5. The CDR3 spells CASSQDDREAQPQHF. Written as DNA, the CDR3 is TGCGCCAGCAGCCAAGATGACAGGGAAGCTCAGCCCCAGCATTTT.

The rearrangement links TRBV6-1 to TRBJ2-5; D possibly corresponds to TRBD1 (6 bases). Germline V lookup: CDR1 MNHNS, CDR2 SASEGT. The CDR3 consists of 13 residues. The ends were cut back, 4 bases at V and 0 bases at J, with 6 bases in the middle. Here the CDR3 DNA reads TGTGCCAGCAGTGGGACAGACCAAGAGACCCAGTACTTC. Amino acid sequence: CASSGTDQETQYF.

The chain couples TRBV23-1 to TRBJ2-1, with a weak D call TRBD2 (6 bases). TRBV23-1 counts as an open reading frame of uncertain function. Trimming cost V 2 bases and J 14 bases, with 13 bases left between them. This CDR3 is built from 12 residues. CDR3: CASSQLNPGEFF. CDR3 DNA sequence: TGCGCCAGCAGTCAACTGAATCCGGGAGAGTTCTTC.

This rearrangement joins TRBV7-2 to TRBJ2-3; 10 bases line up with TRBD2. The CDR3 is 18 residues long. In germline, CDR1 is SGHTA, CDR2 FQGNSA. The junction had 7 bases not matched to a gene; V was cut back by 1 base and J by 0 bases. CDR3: CASSLERPSGGSTDTQYF. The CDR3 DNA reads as TGTGCCAGCAGCTTAGAACGGCCTAGCGGGGGAAGCACAGATACGCAGTATTTT. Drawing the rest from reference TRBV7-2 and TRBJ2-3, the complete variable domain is GAGVSQSPSNKVTEKGKDVELRCDPISGHTALYWYRQSLGQGLEFLIYFQGNSAPDKSGLPSDRFSAERTGGSVSTLTIQRTQQEDSAVYLCASSLERPSGGSTDTQYFGPGTRLTVL.

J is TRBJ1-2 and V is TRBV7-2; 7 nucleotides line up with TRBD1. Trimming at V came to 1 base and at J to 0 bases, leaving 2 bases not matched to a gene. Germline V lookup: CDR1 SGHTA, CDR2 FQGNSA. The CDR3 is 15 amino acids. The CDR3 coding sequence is TGTGCCAGCAGCTTAGACAGGGGATCTAACTATGGCTACACCTTC. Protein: CASSLDRGSNYGYTF.

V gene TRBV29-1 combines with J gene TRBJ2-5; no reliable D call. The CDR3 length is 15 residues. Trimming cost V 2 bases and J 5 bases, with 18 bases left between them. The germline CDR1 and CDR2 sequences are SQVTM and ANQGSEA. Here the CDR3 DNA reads TGCAGCGTTGAAAGAATGGGCAGAGGTGCTGAGACCCAGTACTTC. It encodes CSVERMGRGAETQYF.

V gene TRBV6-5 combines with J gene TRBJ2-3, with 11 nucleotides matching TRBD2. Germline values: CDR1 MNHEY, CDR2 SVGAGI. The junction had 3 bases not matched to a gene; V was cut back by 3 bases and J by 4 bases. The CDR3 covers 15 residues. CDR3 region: CASSYTSGSSDTQYF. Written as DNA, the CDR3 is TGTGCCAGCAGTTATACTAGCGGGAGTTCAGATACGCAGTATTTT.

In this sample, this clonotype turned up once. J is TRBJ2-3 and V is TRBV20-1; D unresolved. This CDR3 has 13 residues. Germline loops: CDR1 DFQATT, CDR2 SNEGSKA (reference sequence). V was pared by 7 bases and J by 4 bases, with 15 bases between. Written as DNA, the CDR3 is TGCAGTGTCCACTTCCTGGTAGCAGATACGCAGTATTTT. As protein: CSVHFLVADTQYF.

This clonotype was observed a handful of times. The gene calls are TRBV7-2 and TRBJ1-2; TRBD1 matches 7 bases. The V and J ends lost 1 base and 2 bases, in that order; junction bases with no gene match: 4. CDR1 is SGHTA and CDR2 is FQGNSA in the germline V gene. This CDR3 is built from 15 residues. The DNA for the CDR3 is TGTGCCAGCAGCTTAGTACTGACAGGGAACTATGGCTACACCTTC. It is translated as CASSLVLTGNYGYTF.

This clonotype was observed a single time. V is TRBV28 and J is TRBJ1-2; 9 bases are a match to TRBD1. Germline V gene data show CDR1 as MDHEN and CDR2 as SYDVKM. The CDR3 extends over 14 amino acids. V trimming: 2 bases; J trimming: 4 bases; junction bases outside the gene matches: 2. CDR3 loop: CASSLLGQGYGYTF. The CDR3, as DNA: TGTGCCAGCAGTTTACTGGGACAGGGCTATGGCTACACCTTC.

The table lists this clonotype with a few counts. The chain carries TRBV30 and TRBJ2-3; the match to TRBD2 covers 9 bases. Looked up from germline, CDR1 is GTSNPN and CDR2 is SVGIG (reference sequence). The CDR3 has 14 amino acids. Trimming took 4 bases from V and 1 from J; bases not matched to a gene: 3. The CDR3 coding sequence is TGTGCCTGGACGCGGACTAGCGGCACAGATACGCAGTATTTT. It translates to CAWTRTSGTDTQYF.

The DNA for the CDR3 is TGCGCCAGCAGTCTCCTCTCGGTCCCCCAGGGTCCTCAGATCCCTGGAGAGCAGTACTTC. This encodes CASSLLSVPQGPQIPGEQYF. The V and J genes are TRBV23-1 and TRBJ2-7; a possible D gene is TRBD1 (5 bases). TRBV23-1 belongs to the ORF category, with a function that is uncertain. The ends were cut back, 4 bases at V and 7 bases at J, with 35 bases in the middle. The CDR3 consists of 20 residues.

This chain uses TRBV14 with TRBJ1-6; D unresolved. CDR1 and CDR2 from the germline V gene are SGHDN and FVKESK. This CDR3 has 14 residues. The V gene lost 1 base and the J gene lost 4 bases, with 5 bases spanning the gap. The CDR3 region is CASSQGRYNSPLHF. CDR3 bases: TGTGCCAGCAGCCAAGGGCGGTATAATTCACCCCTCCACTTT.

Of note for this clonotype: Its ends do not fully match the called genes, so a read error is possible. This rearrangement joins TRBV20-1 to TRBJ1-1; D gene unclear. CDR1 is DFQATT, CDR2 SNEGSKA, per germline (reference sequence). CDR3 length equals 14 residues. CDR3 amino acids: CSARGRTENTEAFF. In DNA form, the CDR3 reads TGCAGTGCCAGAGGGCGCACGGAGAACACTGAAGCTTTCTTT.